Following are 9 T cell receptor beta chains from one sample sequenced in a study of CD8 T cells in ankylosing spondylitis. TCRdb reanalysed the 5' RACE reads using MiXCR and keeps one entry per CDR3 protein. The sample has 250,000 to 350,000 distinct CDR3 sequences, 20% seen once. The sequenced material came from blood, either unsorted or a sorted T cell fraction (not recorded which). These receptor sequences come from a male donor with ankylosing spondylitis or in good health (not recorded which).

This clonotype has only a few counts. The chain couples TRBV9 to TRBJ2-1; TRBD1 matches 9 bases. Unmatched junction bases numbered 6, after V lost 4 bases and J lost 7 bases. CDR1 is SGDLS and CDR2 is YYNGEE in the germline V gene. This CDR3 is 14 amino acids long. The CDR3 nucleotides are TGTGCCAGCAGCCCTACCGGGACAGGGAATGAGCAGTTCTTC. As protein: CASSPTGTGNEQFF.

This CDR3 is CASSEGQFNSPLHF. CDR3 coding DNA: TGTGCCAGCAGTGAAGGACAGTTTAATTCACCCCTCCACTTT. The chain carries TRBV25-1 and TRBJ1-6; the D gene is possibly TRBD1 (6 bases). CDR1 and CDR2 from the germline V gene are MGHDK and SYGVNS. V lost 2 bases and J 6 bases, leaving 8 bases between the germline ends. The length of the CDR3 is 14 residues.

This clonotype turned up a few times. J is TRBJ2-1 and V is TRBV10-2, with TRBD2 matching 12 bases. Germline V gene lookup returns CDR1 WSHSY and CDR2 SAAADI. This CDR3 spans 15 amino acids. The ends lost 2 bases at V and 4 bases at J; junction bases unmatched: 0. CDR3 amino acids: CASSETSGGYNEQFF. CDR3 in DNA: TGCGCCAGCAGTGAGACTAGCGGGGGGTACAATGAGCAGTTCTTC.

This clonotype was detected only a few times. The chain joins TRBV12-3 or TRBV12-4 to TRBJ1-3; TRBD1 is a possible D gene (6 bases). This CDR3 has 15 amino acids. V lost 8 bases to trimming and J lost 0 bases, with 14 bases between them. The CDR3 bases are TGTGCCAGCCTGAGAGGGGGGAGCTCTGGAAACACCATATATTTT. Amino acid sequence: CASLRGGSSGNTIYF.

The chain links TRBV3-1 to TRBJ1-2, with 7 nucleotides matching TRBD1. Per the germline V gene, CDR1 is LGHDT and CDR2 is YNNKEL (reference sequence). The CDR3 has 12 amino acids. The ends lost 7 bases at V and 8 bases at J; junction bases unmatched: 7. The CDR3 sequence is CASTHRGEGYTF. The CDR3 DNA sequence: TGTGCCAGCACCCACAGGGGTGAGGGCTACACCTTC.

This clonotype was counted many times. The chain has TRBV3-1 and TRBJ2-1; no firm D call. V shed 5 bases and J shed 10 bases, with 9 bases lying between them. This CDR3 is built from 11 residues. Germline V gives CDR1 LGHDT, CDR2 YNNKEL (reference sequence). The chain's CDR3 is CASSLLGEQFF. CDR3 in DNA: TGTGCCAGCAGCTTACTGGGAGAGCAGTTCTTC.

There are a few counts of this clonotype. The V and J genes are TRBV12-3 or TRBV12-4 and TRBJ2-1; 13 bases map to TRBD2. CDR3 length: 16 residues. V trimming: 6 bases; J trimming: 7 bases; junction bases outside the gene matches: 9. CDR3 region: CASSGLAGVQRNEQFF. DNA of the CDR3: TGTGCCAGCAGCGGACTAGCGGGAGTTCAGAGGAATGAGCAGTTCTTC.

The V and J genes are TRBV6-1 and TRBJ2-2, with D possibly TRBD1 on 6 matching bases. Germline CDR1 is MNHNS and CDR2 is SASEGT. This CDR3 is 15 amino acids long. The V end lost 7 bases, the J end lost 7 bases, and 19 bases lay between the germline ends. CDR3: CASTPQVGGNGELFF. In nucleotides, the CDR3 is TGTGCCAGCACCCCTCAAGTAGGGGGTAACGGGGAGCTGTTTTTT.

This clonotype was seen more than once but under ten times. The rearrangement links TRBV7-8 to TRBJ2-3; no definite D call. CDR1 SGHVS and CDR2 FQNEAQ come from the germline V gene. V gave up 8 bases and J gave up 1 base, with 7 bases separating them. The CDR3 covers 12 residues. The CDR3 region is CASGQGTDTQYF. In nucleotides, the CDR3 is TGTGCCAGCGGCCAGGGCACAGATACGCAGTATTTT.